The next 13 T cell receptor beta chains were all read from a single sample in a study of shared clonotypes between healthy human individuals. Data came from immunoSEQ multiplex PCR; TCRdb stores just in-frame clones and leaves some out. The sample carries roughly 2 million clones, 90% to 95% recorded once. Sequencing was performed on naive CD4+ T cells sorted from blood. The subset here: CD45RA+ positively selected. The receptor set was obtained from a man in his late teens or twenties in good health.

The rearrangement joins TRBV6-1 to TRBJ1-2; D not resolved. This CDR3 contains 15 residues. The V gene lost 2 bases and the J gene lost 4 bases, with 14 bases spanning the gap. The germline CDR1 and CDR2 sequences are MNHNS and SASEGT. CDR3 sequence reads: CASSESKVGSYGYTF. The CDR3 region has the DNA TGTGCCAGCAGTGAATCGAAGGTGGGGAGCTATGGCTACACCTTC.

CDR3 nucleotide sequence: TGTGCCAGTAGTAACAGGGCGGAAAATTCACCCCTCCACTTT. This encodes CASSNRAENSPLHF. The chain links TRBV19 to TRBJ1-6, with D tentatively TRBD1 (6 bases). The V end was cut by 4 bases, the J end by 7 bases, with 11 bases between. This CDR3 has 14 residues. Germline CDR1 and CDR2: LNHDA and SQIVND (reference sequence).

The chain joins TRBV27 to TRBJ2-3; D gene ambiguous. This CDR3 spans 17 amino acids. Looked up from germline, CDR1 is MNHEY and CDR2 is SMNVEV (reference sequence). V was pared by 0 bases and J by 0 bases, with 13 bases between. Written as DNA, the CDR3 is TGTGCCAGCAGTTTATCCCACGCGGTGACTAGCACAGATACGCAGTATTTT. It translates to CASSLSHAVTSTDTQYF.

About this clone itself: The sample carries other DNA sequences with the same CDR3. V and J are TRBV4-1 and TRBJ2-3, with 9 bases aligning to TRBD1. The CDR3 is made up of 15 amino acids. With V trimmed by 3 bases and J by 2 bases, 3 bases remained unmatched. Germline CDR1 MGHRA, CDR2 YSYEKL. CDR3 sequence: CASSQGDRATDTQYF. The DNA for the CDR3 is TGCGCCAGCAGCCAGGGGGACAGGGCCACAGATACGCAGTATTTT.

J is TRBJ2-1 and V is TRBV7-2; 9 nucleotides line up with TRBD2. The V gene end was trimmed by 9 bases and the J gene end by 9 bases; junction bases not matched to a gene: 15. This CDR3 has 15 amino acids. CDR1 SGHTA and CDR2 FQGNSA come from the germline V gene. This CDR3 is CASFGGRGSWSEQFF. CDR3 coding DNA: TGTGCCAGTTTTGGCGGGAGGGGTTCATGGAGTGAGCAGTTCTTC.

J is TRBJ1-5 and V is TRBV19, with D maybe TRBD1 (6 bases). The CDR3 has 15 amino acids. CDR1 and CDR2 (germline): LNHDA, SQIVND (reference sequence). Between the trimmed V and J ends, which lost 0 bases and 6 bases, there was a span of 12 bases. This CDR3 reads CASSIEQGRGQPQHF. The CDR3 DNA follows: TGTGCCAGTAGTATAGAACAGGGTCGGGGTCAGCCCCAGCATTTT.

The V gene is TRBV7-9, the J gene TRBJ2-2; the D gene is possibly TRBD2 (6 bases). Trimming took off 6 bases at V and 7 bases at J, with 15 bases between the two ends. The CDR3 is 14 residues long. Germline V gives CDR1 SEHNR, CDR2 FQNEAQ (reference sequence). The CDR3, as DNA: TGTGCCAGCAGATTGACTAGTAGGGGCGGGGAGCTGTTTTTT. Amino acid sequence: CASRLTSRGGELFF.

In DNA, the CDR3 is TGTGCCAGCAGTTTACAGGTTGGGGACATTCAGTACTTC. This translates into CASSLQVGDIQYF. The chain employs TRBV27 and TRBJ2-4, with D uncertain. The germline V gene has CDR1 MNHEY and CDR2 SMNVEV (reference sequence). The CDR3 is made up of 13 amino acids. The germline V and J ends were trimmed by 2 bases and 8 bases, with 10 bases remaining between them.

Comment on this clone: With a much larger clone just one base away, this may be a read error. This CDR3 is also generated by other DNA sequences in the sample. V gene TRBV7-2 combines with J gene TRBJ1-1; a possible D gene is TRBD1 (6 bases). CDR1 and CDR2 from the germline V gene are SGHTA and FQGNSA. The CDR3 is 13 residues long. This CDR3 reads CASGPRGGTEAFF. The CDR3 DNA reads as TGCGCCAGCGGCCCGAGAGGGGGAACTGAAGCTTTCTTT.

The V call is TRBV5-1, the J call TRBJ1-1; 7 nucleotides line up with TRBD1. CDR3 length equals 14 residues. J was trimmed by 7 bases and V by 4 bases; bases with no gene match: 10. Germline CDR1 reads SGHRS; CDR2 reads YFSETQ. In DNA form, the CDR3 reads TGCGCCAGCAGCCTGACAGGGATCATCGGTGAAGCTTTCTTT. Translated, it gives CASSLTGIIGEAFF.

Here the CDR3 reads CAIREGGGSTDTQYF. The CDR3 bases are TGTGCCATCAGAGAAGGGGGGGGCTCCACAGATACGCAGTATTTT. This chain connects TRBV10-3 to TRBJ2-3; D is possibly TRBD2 (7 bases). The CDR3 has 15 amino acids. Trimming pared 6 bases from V and 2 bases from J, leaving 15 bases between. CDR1 is ENHRY and CDR2 is SYGVKD in the germline V gene.

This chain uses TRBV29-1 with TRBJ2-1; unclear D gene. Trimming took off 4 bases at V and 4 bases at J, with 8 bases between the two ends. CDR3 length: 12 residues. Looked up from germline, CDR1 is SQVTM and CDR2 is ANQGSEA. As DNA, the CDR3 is TGCAGCGTTGGCTCCGTTTACAATGAGCAGTTCTTC. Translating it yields CSVGSVYNEQFF.

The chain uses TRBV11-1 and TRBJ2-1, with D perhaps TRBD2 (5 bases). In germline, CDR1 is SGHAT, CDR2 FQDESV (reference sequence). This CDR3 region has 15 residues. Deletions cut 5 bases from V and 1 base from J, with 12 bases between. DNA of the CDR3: TGTGCCAGCAGCCAGGCCGGGGAGTCCTACAATGAGCAGTTCTTC. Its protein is CASSQAGESYNEQFF.